This T cell receptor beta chain was sequenced in a study of blood T cell repertoires in COVID-19. The V and J ends lost 1 base and 1 base respectively, with 11 bases between them. Germline CDR1 KGHSH, CDR2 LQKENI. CDR3 length: 17 amino acids. This clone was detected only once. TCRdb's copy holds only in-frame clones and misses some; the assay was immunoSEQ multiplex PCR. Here the sample spans approximately 97,000 clones, 75% to 95% being singletons. The material sequenced was peripheral blood. The source of this sequence is a man in his sixties with acute or convalescent COVID-19. The chain recombines TRBV18 with TRBJ2-6; D is perhaps TRBD2 (7 bases). The CDR3 DNA reads TGTGCCAGCTCACCACAGGGAGGGGGATCTGGGGCCAACGTCCTGACTTTC. Amino acids: CASSPQGGGSGANVLTF.